These 5 T cell receptor beta chains originate from one sample sequenced in a study of blood T cell repertoires in COVID-19. The repertoire was sequenced with immunoSEQ multiplex PCR; TCRdb's copy has only in-frame clones and lacks some. There are almost 250,000 clones in the sample; roughly nine tenths occur only once, and around 1.5% lies in the top ten. Material: peripheral blood. These receptors were collected from a woman between 55 and 75 years old who had recovered from COVID-19.

With regard to this clone: One end of the junction does not line up with germline, which may come from a read error. The rearrangement uses TRBV6-5 and TRBJ2-7; 8 bases are a match to TRBD1. This CDR3 region has 15 residues. CDR1 MNHEY and CDR2 SVGAGI come from the germline V gene. For the CDR3, the DNA is TGTGCCAGCATTTACACCGTTACAGGGGGTTGGGAGCAGTACTTC. This sequence encodes CASIYTVTGGWEQYF.

This clone was seen many times. The rearrangement joins TRBV27 to TRBJ1-1; TRBD1 is a possible D gene (6 bases). Trimming took off 6 bases at V and 8 bases at J, with 19 bases between the two ends. The CDR3 is 14 residues long. CDR1 and CDR2 (germline): MNHEY, SMNVEV (reference sequence). CDR3 region: CASSEVGQNLEAFF. The CDR3 nucleotides read TGTGCCAGCAGCGAAGTTGGACAGAATTTAGAAGCTTTCTTT.

V usage is TRBV7-2 and J usage is TRBJ1-5, with D maybe TRBD1 (5 bases). From germline, CDR1 is SGHTA and CDR2 FQGNSA. V was cut by 1 base and J by 4 bases, with 8 bases left in between. The CDR3 loop spans 14 amino acids. The CDR3 protein is CASSLGAGNQPQHF. The CDR3 DNA sequence: TGTGCCAGCAGCTTAGGGGCAGGGAATCAGCCCCAGCATTTT.

The chain recombines TRBV19 with TRBJ1-2; 7 bases agree with TRBD1. This CDR3 contains 15 residues. V dropped 6 bases and J dropped 2; count of bases not matched to a gene: 9. Germline V lookup: CDR1 LNHDA, CDR2 SQIVND (reference sequence). The CDR3 DNA follows: TGTGCCAGTAGCCGCTGGGAACAGGGGAACTATGGCTACACCTTC. Encoded protein: CASSRWEQGNYGYTF.

This clone came up a few times. The chain uses TRBV9 and TRBJ2-1; 9 nucleotides line up with TRBD2. The CDR3 consists of 14 residues. Germline values: CDR1 SGDLS, CDR2 YYNGEE. J gave up 14 bases and V 0 bases, and 9 bases lay outside the gene matches. CDR3 protein: CASSVGRSSGEEFF. The CDR3 nucleotides are TGTGCCAGCAGCGTAGGACGGTCTAGCGGGGAGGAGTTCTTC.